This T cell receptor (beta chain) came from a study of radiation and T cells in renal cell carcinoma. The time point was: blood 4 weeks post-SBRT, at nephrectomy. Treatment noted: 15 Gy SBRT to primary tumor, nephrectomy 4 weeks later. Nephrectomy followed 15 Gy stereotactic body radiation by 4 weeks. About this clone: As yet, its antigen is unknown.

With 1 base removed from V and 6 bases from J, the gap between germline ends came to 10 bases. The germline V gene encodes CDR1 SEHNR and CDR2 FQNEAQ (reference sequence). CDR3 length: 14 residues. Clones were sequenced by immunoSEQ multiplex PCR, and TCRdb holds only the in-frame ones, with some missing. The data show around 78,000 clones, approximately 90% seen once. Regarding the study as a whole: From baseline, blood top tumor clonotypes peaked at 2 weeks post-radiation.

The V gene is TRBV7-9, the J gene TRBJ2-1; D is perhaps TRBD1 (5 bases). This TCR came from a woman aged 65 to 85 with renal cell carcinoma. The starting material was blood, obtained from a patient whose treatment included radiotherapy and nephrectomy. The CDR3 DNA follows: TGTGCCAGCAGCTTAGATTCAGGGCTCAATGAGCAGTTCTTC. Translated, it gives CASSLDSGLNEQFF.